One sample yielded the 12 T cell receptor beta chains listed below, sequenced in a study of shared clonotypes between healthy human individuals. Cells designated naive CD8 were CD45RO-negative and were positively selected for CCR7, with terminally differentiated effector memory CD45RA+ cells excluded. Sequencing used immunoSEQ multiplex PCR; TCRdb keeps in-frame clones, though not all of them. The table includes 700,000 to 950,000 clones, just over 95% detected once. Sequenced input: naive CD8+ T cells sorted from blood. All receptors come from a man in his thirties or forties in good health.

This clone was seen only once. This same CDR3 is encoded by further DNA sequences in the sample. V gene TRBV11-2 combines with J gene TRBJ2-2, with 8 nucleotides matching TRBD1. V dropped 4 bases and J dropped 5; count of bases not matched to a gene: 12. Germline V lookup: CDR1 SGHAT, CDR2 FQNNGV. The CDR3 is 17 residues long. The CDR3 coding sequence is TGTGCCAGCAGCTCCGGACAGGGTGGGTTTGATACCGGGGAGCTGTTTTTT. Protein sequence: CASSSGQGGFDTGELFF.

The chain employs TRBV28 and TRBJ2-5, with D possibly TRBD1 on 6 matching bases. Trimming took off 6 bases at V and 5 bases at J, with 25 bases between the two ends. Germline V gives CDR1 MDHEN, CDR2 SYDVKM. The CDR3 has 17 amino acids. In nucleotides, the CDR3 is TGTGCCAGCAGCATAATAGGCAACGCCCGACAGGTGGAGACCCAGTACTTC. Its translation: CASSIIGNARQVETQYF.

This sequence joins TRBV6-6 and TRBJ2-7; D possibly corresponds to TRBD2 (6 bases). V dropped 5 bases and J dropped 6 bases, with 14 bases sitting between them. Looked up from germline, CDR1 is MNHNY and CDR2 is SVGAGI (reference sequence). The CDR3 spans 13 residues. CDR3 region: CASSPVGGREQYF. The CDR3 DNA follows: TGTGCCAGCAGTCCCGTCGGAGGGCGCGAGCAGTACTTC.

Worth noting for this clone: A junction end diverges from the germline sequence, so it may reflect a read error. The rearrangement links TRBV7-9 to TRBJ2-1; the D is unclear. The CDR3 is 13 amino acids. Germline assignment: CDR1 SEHNR and CDR2 FQNEAQ (reference sequence). The CDR3 protein is CASSLAIGLEEFF. The DNA for the CDR3 is TGTGCCAGCAGCTTAGCGATAGGGCTTGAGGAGTTCTTC.

CDR3 nucleotide sequence: TGTGCCAGCAGCTCCTCCGGACTAGCGGGAGAGACCCAGTACTTC. It encodes CASSSSGLAGETQYF. The chain recombines TRBV9 with TRBJ2-5; 11 positions match TRBD2. This CDR3 contains 15 residues. CDR1 and CDR2 from the germline V gene are SGDLS and YYNGEE. With V trimmed by 4 bases and J by 4 bases, 6 bases remained unmatched. The entire variable domain, with the rest obtained from reference TRBV9 and TRBJ2-5, is as follows: DSGVTQTPKHLITATGQRVTLRCSPRSGDLSVYWYQQSLDQGLQFLIQYYNGEERAKGNILERFSAQQFPDLHSELNLSSLELGDSALYFCASSSSGLAGETQYFGPGTRLLVL.

In nucleotides, the CDR3 is TGTGCCAGCAGTTCCCTTCTGGGCAATGAGCAGTTCTTC. It specifies CASSSLLGNEQFF. The V and J genes are TRBV6-5 and TRBJ2-1; D not certain. This CDR3 comprises 13 residues. Trimming pared 4 bases from V and 6 bases from J, leaving 10 bases between. Germline CDR1 and CDR2: MNHEY and SVGAGI.

The chain recombines TRBV28 with TRBJ1-5, with D unclear. Deletions cut 0 bases from V and 0 bases from J, with 6 bases between. Germline lookup yields CDR1 MDHEN and CDR2 SYDVKM. There are 15 residues in the CDR3. CDR3 DNA: TGTGCCAGCAGTTTATGGTCCTATAGCAATCAGCCCCAGCATTTT. As protein: CASSLWSYSNQPQHF. Filled out from reference TRBV28 and TRBJ1-5, the complete variable domain reads DVKVTQSSRYLVKRTGEKVFLECVQDMDHENMFWYRQDPGLGLRLIYFSYDVKMKEKGDIPEGYSVSREKKERFSLILESASTNQTSMYLCASSLWSYSNQPQHFGDGTRLSIL.

Of note for this clone: Other DNA variants within this sample encode the same CDR3. The rearrangement uses TRBV11-3 and TRBJ2-2; 10 nucleotides agree with TRBD2. The ends lost 5 bases at V and 2 bases at J; junction bases unmatched: 5. This CDR3 spans 16 amino acids. Germline assignment: CDR1 SGHNT and CDR2 YENEEA. The CDR3 DNA is TGTGCCAGCAGCCCGCGGACTAGCGGAAACACCGGGGAGCTGTTTTTT. The encoded protein is CASSPRTSGNTGELFF.

The chain combines TRBV15 with TRBJ2-1; TRBD2 matches 13 bases. Germline-derived CDR1 and CDR2 are LNHNV and YYDKDF (reference sequence). V trimming: 5 bases; J trimming: 8 bases; junction bases outside the gene matches: 3. The CDR3 has 14 amino acids. CDR3 nucleotide sequence: TGTGCCACCAGCGGACTAGCGGGAGTCCATGAGCAGTTCTTC. This translates into CATSGLAGVHEQFF.

The J gene is TRBJ1-4, the V gene TRBV5-1; D is ambiguous. Looked up from germline, CDR1 is SGHRS and CDR2 is YFSETQ. Trimming cost V 0 bases and J 3 bases, with 9 bases left between them. The length of the CDR3 is 15 residues. CDR3 in amino acids: CASSLDSQSNEKLFF. The CDR3 nucleotides read TGCGCCAGCAGCTTGGACAGCCAGTCTAATGAAAAACTGTTTTTT.

The rearrangement uses TRBV7-9 and TRBJ1-1, with unresolved D. This CDR3 contains 12 residues. The V gene's germline CDR1 is SEHNR and CDR2 FQNEAQ (reference sequence). The ends were cut back, 6 bases at V and 1 base at J, with 6 bases in the middle. The CDR3 region has the DNA TGTGCCAGCAGAATTACGAACACTGAAGCTTTCTTT. Its protein is CASRITNTEAFF.

The J gene is TRBJ1-2, the V gene TRBV15; the match to TRBD1 covers 9 bases. The CDR3 contains 15 residues. The germline gives CDR1 LNHNV, CDR2 YYDKDF (reference sequence). Trimming at V came to 0 bases and at J to 4 bases, leaving 3 bases not matched to a gene. The CDR3 protein is CATSRDETGGYGYTF. The CDR3 DNA reads TGTGCCACCAGCAGAGACGAGACAGGGGGCTATGGCTACACCTTC.